The 17 T cell receptor beta chains reported below all come from one sample, sequenced in a study of CD8+ T cells in alopecia areata. Sequencing templates came from extracted RNA that was reverse transcribed into cDNA. Clones were read by immunoSEQ multiplex PCR, and TCRdb kept only the in-frame ones, dropping some. The table shows 150,000 to 200,000 clones, with roughly 60% occurring only once. Sequenced sample: CD4+ T cells sorted from blood. All receptors come from a human donor in good health.

This clone was counted a few times. The chain has TRBV28 and TRBJ2-1; 7 bases fit TRBD1. The CDR3 has 15 amino acids. The V gene's germline CDR1 is MDHEN and CDR2 SYDVKM. V shed 5 bases, J shed 0 bases, and the junction held 4 bases outside the gene matches. CDR3 in amino acids: CASSPTGDSYNEQFF. Written as DNA, the CDR3 is TGTGCCAGCAGTCCTACAGGGGACTCCTACAATGAGCAGTTCTTC.

This chain connects TRBV19 to TRBJ2-1; 10 nucleotides line up with TRBD2. After removal of 4 bases from V and 8 bases from J, the junction contained 5 bases not matched to a gene. This CDR3 has 14 residues. Germline CDR1 LNHDA, CDR2 SQIVND (reference sequence). DNA for the CDR3: TGTGCCAGTAGTACCGGACTAGCGGTAGATGAGCAGTTCTTC. Its protein is CASSTGLAVDEQFF.

The J gene is TRBJ1-5, the V gene TRBV4-1; maybe TRBD1 (5 bases). The germline V gene encodes CDR1 MGHRA and CDR2 YSYEKL. The CDR3 is 16 amino acids. Between the trimmed V and J ends, which lost 2 bases and 2 bases, there was a span of 13 bases. This CDR3 is CASSQTFQGGNQPQHF. The CDR3 region has the DNA TGCGCCAGCAGCCAAACCTTCCAGGGCGGCAATCAGCCCCAGCATTTT.

Details on this clone: One junction end disagrees with the germline gene, perhaps due to a read error. The chain couples TRBV5-1 to TRBJ2-3, with D perhaps TRBD2 (5 bases). The germline V gene encodes CDR1 SGHRS and CDR2 YFSETQ. There are 14 residues in the CDR3. The CDR3 DNA reads as TGTGCCAGCAGCGGAGGACGGCTCCGAGATACGCAGTATTTT. Translated, it gives CASSGGRLRDTQYF.

This clone turned up a few times. The rearrangement joins TRBV7-2 to TRBJ2-5; no clear D gene. Germline V gene lookup returns CDR1 SGHTA and CDR2 FQGNSA. Trimming cost V 0 bases and J 5 bases, with 10 bases left between them. The CDR3 covers 14 residues. CDR3 region: CASSLAGMGETQYF. Here the CDR3 DNA reads TGTGCCAGCAGCTTAGCAGGGATGGGGGAGACCCAGTACTTC. The full variable domain, in which reference TRBV7-2 and TRBJ2-5 provide the parts outside the CDR3, is GAGVSQSPSNKVTEKGKDVELRCDPISGHTALYWYRQSLGQGLEFLIYFQGNSAPDKSGLPSDRFSAERTGGSVSTLTIQRTQQEDSAVYLCASSLAGMGETQYFGPGTRLLVL.

A few counts support this clone. The chain employs TRBV7-8 and TRBJ2-7, with D possibly being TRBD2 (6 bases). V lost 4 bases to trimming and J lost 4 bases, with 8 bases between them. The V gene's germline CDR1 is SGHVS and CDR2 FQNEAQ. The CDR3 loop spans 12 amino acids. CDR3 in DNA: TGTGCCAGCAGCTCGGGGGTATACGAGCAGTACTTC. It translates to CASSSGVYEQYF.

The chain carries TRBV25-1 and TRBJ1-1; D is unclear. Germline lookup yields CDR1 MGHDK and CDR2 SYGVNS. Between the trimmed V and J ends, which lost 4 bases and 4 bases, there was a span of 19 bases. CDR3 length equals 16 residues. This CDR3 is CASSGPAGRIVTEAFF. CDR3 bases: TGTGCCAGCAGTGGCCCCGCAGGAAGGATCGTCACTGAAGCTTTCTTT. The full variable domain, its missing parts supplied by reference TRBV25-1 and TRBJ1-1, is EADIYQTPRYLVIGTGKKITLECSQTMGHDKMYWYQQDPGMELHLIHYSYGVNSTEKGDLSSESTVSRIRTEHFPLTLESARPSHTSQYLCASSGPAGRIVTEAFFGQGTRLTVV.

The V and J genes are TRBV28 and TRBJ1-2, with unresolved D. The V end lost 7 bases, the J end lost 10 bases, and 13 bases lay between the germline ends. CDR1 is MDHEN and CDR2 is SYDVKM in the germline V gene. CDR3 length: 11 residues. CDR3 in DNA: TGTGCCAGCACCGACACCTTCTCCTACACCTTC. Protein: CASTDTFSYTF.

This rearrangement joins TRBV11-2 to TRBJ2-7, with 8 bases that match TRBD1. The CDR3 is made up of 15 amino acids. Germline values: CDR1 SGHAT, CDR2 FQNNGV. Losses at the gene ends were 5 bases for V and 0 bases for J; bases not matched to a gene: 6. The CDR3 DNA is TGTGCCAGCAGCCAGGGGGCATCCAGCTCCTACGAGCAGTACTTC. Translated, it gives CASSQGASSSYEQYF.

The J gene is TRBJ2-7, the V gene TRBV15, with D possibly matching TRBD2 (5 bases). V was trimmed by 2 bases and J by 2 bases, leaving 10 bases between them. CDR1 LNHNV and CDR2 YYDKDF come from the germline V gene (reference sequence). There are 14 residues in the CDR3. The CDR3 loop is CATSRPSGAYEQYF. CDR3 nucleotide sequence: TGTGCCACCAGCAGACCCAGCGGTGCCTACGAGCAGTACTTC.

This clone has just a few counts. V usage is TRBV2 and J usage is TRBJ1-5; D remains ambiguous. Germline values: CDR1 SNHLY, CDR2 FYNNEI. The V end was cut by 0 bases, the J end by 5 bases, with 8 bases between. The CDR3 covers 14 residues. The DNA of the CDR3 is TGTGCCAGCAGTGAAGCTACGGGAGATCAGCCCCAGCATTTT. Translation gives CASSEATGDQPQHF.

The rearrangement joins TRBV6-5 to TRBJ2-5; tentative D call: TRBD2 (5 bases). The V gene lost 6 bases and the J gene lost 5 bases, with 13 bases spanning the gap. The CDR3 has 13 residues. Germline V CDR1 and CDR2: MNHEY, SVGAGI. CDR3 region: CASRTGVSETQYF. In DNA form, the CDR3 reads TGTGCCAGCAGGACCGGGGTGTCGGAGACCCAGTACTTC.

This clone was detected once. The V gene is TRBV28, the J gene TRBJ1-2; D may be TRBD1 (5 bases). CDR3 length: 12 residues. V was trimmed by 3 bases and J by 7 bases, leaving 9 bases between them. Germline CDR1 reads MDHEN; CDR2 reads SYDVKM. The CDR3 coding sequence is TGTGCCAGCAGTTTCCCAGGGCCTGGCTACACCTTC. It yields the protein CASSFPGPGYTF.

Turning to this clone: The same CDR3 is also encoded by other DNA sequences in this sample. The chain is built from TRBV29-1 and TRBJ2-3; D uncertain. Trimming left V 4 bases short and J 2 bases short, with 10 bases between. Looked up from germline, CDR1 is SQVTM and CDR2 is ANQGSEA. The CDR3 has 13 residues. The CDR3 loop reads CSVGSRLTDTQYF. The CDR3 region has the DNA TGCAGCGTTGGATCCAGGCTCACAGATACGCAGTATTTT.

This clone was found a few times. This chain joins TRBV29-1 and TRBJ2-3; D uncertain. Per germline, CDR1 SQVTM and CDR2 ANQGSEA. This CDR3 is built from 13 residues. Trimming removed 5 bases at V and 1 base at J, with 10 bases between. CDR3 protein: CSVNPAGTDTQYF. The CDR3 DNA reads TGCAGCGTTAACCCTGCGGGCACAGATACGCAGTATTTT.

The chain couples TRBV4-1 to TRBJ2-5; the D is unclear. CDR1 MGHRA and CDR2 YSYEKL come from the germline V gene. V lost 0 bases, J lost 7 bases, and 6 bases lay in between. The length of the CDR3 is 12 residues. DNA for the CDR3: TGCGCCAGCAGCCAAGATCTGTCGACCCAGTACTTC. Residues: CASSQDLSTQYF.

This clone was found once. The chain couples TRBV6-6 to TRBJ2-1; 9 positions match TRBD1. The trim removed 4 bases at V and 6 bases at J, leaving 4 bases unmatched. Germline CDR1 MNHNY, CDR2 SVGAGI (reference sequence). The CDR3 loop spans 14 amino acids. The CDR3 loop is CASSSGTGTNEQFF. As DNA, the CDR3 is TGTGCCAGCAGTTCCGGGACAGGGACCAATGAGCAGTTCTTC.